The 27 T cell receptor beta chains below all came from one sample that was sequenced in a study of cytomegalovirus exposure and HLA in healthy donors. The PCR contained 60 Vbeta and 13 Jbeta primers. TCRdb's table, derived via immunoSEQ multiplex PCR, lists solely in-frame clones and lacks some. The sample has 120,000 to 150,000 clones, around two thirds seen once. Sequences were obtained from PBMCs. The source of these receptors is a male donor in good health and CMV-seronegative.

This clone was seen at least ten times. The gene calls are TRBV4-1 and TRBJ1-4; TRBD1 aligns across 10 bases. The CDR3 runs to 15 residues. Trimming at V came to 3 bases and at J to 5 bases, leaving 3 bases not matched to a gene. The germline V gene has CDR1 MGHRA and CDR2 YSYEKL. The CDR3 DNA follows: TGCGCCAGCAGCCACCCGGGACAGGGGAATGAAAAACTGTTTTTT. Translation gives CASSHPGQGNEKLFF.

This chain links TRBV7-9 with TRBJ1-1; the D is unclear. The CDR3 contains 13 residues. Trimming removed 6 bases at V and 2 bases at J, with 10 bases between. Germline values: CDR1 SEHNR, CDR2 FQNEAQ (reference sequence). The CDR3 coding sequence is TGTGCCAGCAGTTTCGACTTAAACACTGAAGCTTTCTTT. Protein product: CASSFDLNTEAFF. Drawing the rest from reference TRBV7-9 and TRBJ1-1, the complete variable domain is DTGVSQNPRHKITKRGQNVTFRCDPISEHNRLYWYRQTLGQGPEFLTYFQNEAQLEKSRLLSDRFSAERPKGSFSTLEIQRTEQGDSAMYLCASSFDLNTEAFFGQGTRLTVV.

The CDR3 region is CASSPPGQDYGYTF. The CDR3 DNA reads as TGTGCCAGCAGCCCTCCGGGACAGGACTATGGCTACACCTTC. V gene TRBV7-9 combines with J gene TRBJ1-2, with 8 nucleotides matching TRBD1. This CDR3 is built from 14 residues. With V trimmed by 5 bases and J by 3 bases, 5 bases remained unmatched. CDR1 is SEHNR, CDR2 FQNEAQ, per germline (reference sequence).

V gene TRBV28 combines with J gene TRBJ1-2; D perhaps matches TRBD1 (5 bases). Between the trimmed V and J ends, which lost 5 bases and 4 bases, there was a span of 8 bases. Germline V gives CDR1 MDHEN, CDR2 SYDVKM. The CDR3 has 12 residues. The CDR3 DNA sequence: TGTGCCAGCAGTACAGGCACCTATGGCTACACCTTC. Its translation is CASSTGTYGYTF.

This chain links TRBV7-3 with TRBJ2-1; 12 positions agree with TRBD2. V shed 5 bases and J 5 bases; nucleotides not matched to a gene: 4. Looked up from germline, CDR1 is SGHTA and CDR2 is FQGTGA. The CDR3 runs 15 residues. In DNA form, the CDR3 reads TGTGCCAGCAGCCCTGGACTAGCGGGAAACAATGAGCAGTTCTTC. Translated, it gives CASSPGLAGNNEQFF.

This chain joins TRBV5-1 and TRBJ1-1; 10 bases fit TRBD1. In germline, CDR1 is SGHRS, CDR2 YFSETQ. The V segment lost 4 bases and the J segment 4 bases; nucleotides outside the gene matches: 4. There are 14 residues in the CDR3. The CDR3 sequence is CASSPRTGGTEAFF. CDR3 coding DNA: TGCGCCAGCAGCCCCCGGACAGGGGGCACTGAAGCTTTCTTT. Complete variable domain (other parts from reference TRBV5-1 and TRBJ1-1): KAGVTQTPRYLIKTRGQQVTLSCSPISGHRSVSWYQQTPGQGLQFLFEYFSETQRNKGNFPGRFSGRQFSNSRSEMNVSTLELGDSALYLCASSPRTGGTEAFFGQGTRLTVV.

V usage is TRBV27 and J usage is TRBJ1-6; D gene unclear. Germline CDR1 MNHEY, CDR2 SMNVEV (reference sequence). V was shortened by 5 bases and J by 6 bases, with 5 bases between the two germline ends. CDR3 length equals 12 residues. DNA for the CDR3: TGTGCCAGCAGTCCCCTTAATTCACCCCTCCACTTT. It encodes CASSPLNSPLHF.

This chain connects TRBV9 to TRBJ2-5, with 14 bases aligning to TRBD2. V dropped 2 bases and J dropped 2; count of bases not matched to a gene: 5. The CDR3 extends over 17 amino acids. Germline V gene sequence: CDR1 SGDLS, CDR2 YYNGEE. CDR3 loop: CASSVGTSGGLQETQYF. CDR3 coding DNA: TGTGCCAGCAGCGTTGGGACTAGCGGGGGACTTCAAGAGACCCAGTACTTC.

Only a few counts were recorded for this clone. The chain couples TRBV5-1 to TRBJ1-1; 8 bases line up with TRBD1. The CDR3 is 16 amino acids. Trimming cost V 1 base and J 6 bases; bases outside gene matches: 11. Germline loops: CDR1 SGHRS, CDR2 YFSETQ. CDR3 amino acids: CASSLSSSGGFSEAFF. In nucleotides, the CDR3 is TGCGCCAGCAGCTTGTCCTCCTCAGGGGGCTTCTCTGAAGCTTTCTTT.

This clone was counted between two and nine times. The rearrangement links TRBV6-5 to TRBJ2-3, with D possibly TRBD2 on 7 matching bases. V lost 0 bases, J lost 2 bases, and 9 bases lay in between. The length of the CDR3 is 15 residues. Germline V lookup: CDR1 MNHEY, CDR2 SVGAGI. The CDR3 protein is CASSYSRGATDTQYF. CDR3 nucleotide sequence: TGTGCCAGCAGTTACTCCCGGGGGGCCACAGATACGCAGTATTTT.

The chain has TRBV18 and TRBJ1-4; D is uncertain. Germline V gene sequence: CDR1 KGHSH, CDR2 LQKENI. The CDR3 covers 18 residues. V dropped 3 bases and J dropped 0 bases, with 17 bases sitting between them. The CDR3 here is CASSPPWAVKTTNEKLFF. The CDR3 coding sequence is TGTGCCAGCTCACCCCCTTGGGCAGTTAAGACAACTAATGAAAAACTGTTTTTT. The variable domain in full, with the rest retrieved from reference TRBV18 and TRBJ1-4, is NAGVMQNPRHLVRRRGQEARLRCSPMKGHSHVYWYRQLPEEGLKFMVYLQKENIIDESGMPKERFSAEFPKEGPSILRIQQVVRGDSAAYFCASSPPWAVKTTNEKLFFGSGTQLSVL.

The V gene is TRBV5-4, the J gene TRBJ2-7; weak D call: TRBD1 (5 bases). V lost 0 bases and J 6 bases, leaving 13 bases between the germline ends. CDR1 and CDR2 from the germline V gene are SGHNT and YYREEE (reference sequence). The CDR3 sequence is 14 residues long. The CDR3 DNA follows: TGTGCCAGCAGCTTGGTCCAGGGTCACGGCGAGCAGTACTTC. Encoded protein: CASSLVQGHGEQYF.

The chain recombines TRBV27 with TRBJ1-6; D perhaps matches TRBD1 (5 bases). The ends were cut back, 5 bases at V and 9 bases at J, with 14 bases in the middle. Germline values: CDR1 MNHEY, CDR2 SMNVEV (reference sequence). The CDR3 covers 14 residues. The CDR3, as DNA: TGTGCCAGCAGTAAACCGGGACTAGGTTCACCCCTCCACTTT. Protein product: CASSKPGLGSPLHF.

This clone was seen more than once but under ten times. The rearrangement links TRBV27 to TRBJ2-3, with 9 bases aligning to TRBD2. This CDR3 has 18 residues. Unmatched junction bases numbered 13, after V lost 2 bases and J lost 4 bases. Germline CDR1 MNHEY, CDR2 SMNVEV (reference sequence). This CDR3 is CASSLLFVSGGRADTQYF. CDR3 nucleotides: TGTGCCAGCAGTTTACTGTTCGTTAGCGGGGGAAGGGCAGATACGCAGTATTTT.

This clone has only a few counts. The J gene is TRBJ1-5, the V gene TRBV7-9; no clear D gene. Germline V gives CDR1 SEHNR, CDR2 FQNEAQ (reference sequence). Trimming removed 5 bases at V and 7 bases at J, with 9 bases between. The CDR3 contains 12 residues. In nucleotides, the CDR3 is TGTGCCAGCAGCGCGGGAGGACAGCCCCAGCATTTT. As protein: CASSAGGQPQHF.

The chain employs TRBV19 and TRBJ1-6, with D tentatively TRBD1 (5 bases). Germline V gives CDR1 LNHDA, CDR2 SQIVND (reference sequence). Trimming took 2 bases from V and 0 from J, leaving 14 bases between them. This CDR3 spans 18 amino acids. Written as DNA, the CDR3 is TGTGCCAGTAGTATACGTTCGACAGCGAGCTCCTATAATTCACCCCTCCACTTT. It is translated as CASSIRSTASSYNSPLHF. Full variable domain (outside the CDR3, taken from reference TRBV19 and TRBJ1-6): DGGITQSPKYLFRKEGQNVTLSCEQNLNHDAMYWYRQDPGQGLRLIYYSQIVNDFQKGDIAEGYSVSREKKESFPLTVTSAQKNPTAFYLCASSIRSTASSYNSPLHFGNGTRLTVT.

This clone was observed a handful of times. V is TRBV6-5 and J is TRBJ2-7; possible D gene TRBD1, 6 bases. Trimming took 11 bases from V and 6 from J, leaving 23 bases between them. The CDR3 is 14 amino acids. Germline CDR1 MNHEY, CDR2 SVGAGI. The DNA of the CDR3 is TGTGCCGCCGGACAGTCCAACTGGGGGAGCGAGCAGTACTTC. This gives the protein CAAGQSNWGSEQYF.

This clone was seen only a few times. This chain connects TRBV18 to TRBJ1-5; tentative D call: TRBD1 (5 bases). The CDR3 is 15 residues long. Between the trimmed V and J ends, which lost 0 bases and 4 bases, there was a span of 10 bases. Per the germline V gene, CDR1 is KGHSH and CDR2 is LQKENI. CDR3 in amino acids: CASSPPGRVNQPQHF. CDR3 in DNA: TGTGCCAGCTCACCACCAGGCAGGGTTAATCAGCCCCAGCATTTT.

J is TRBJ1-1 and V is TRBV6-5; weak D call: TRBD1 (5 bases). CDR3 length: 14 residues. Germline CDR1 is MNHEY and CDR2 is SVGAGI. Between the trimmed V and J ends, which lost 2 bases and 1 base, there was a span of 8 bases. As DNA, the CDR3 is TGTGCCAGCAGTTACCTCAGGGCGAACACTGAAGCTTTCTTT. Amino acids: CASSYLRANTEAFF.

This clone has a single count. V and J are TRBV19 and TRBJ2-5, with D maybe TRBD1 (6 bases). Germline V lookup: CDR1 LNHDA, CDR2 SQIVND (reference sequence). V was clipped by 4 bases and J by 5 bases, with 17 bases between them. The CDR3 runs 15 residues. The CDR3 bases are TGTGCCAGTAGTACCTCCCGGCAGGGGCTTGAGACCCAGTACTTC. As protein: CASSTSRQGLETQYF.

There are a few counts of this clone. CDR3: CASSGTGGRQPQHF. The DNA of the CDR3 is TGTGCCAGTAGTGGGACAGGGGGCCGTCAGCCCCAGCATTTT. This rearrangement joins TRBV19 to TRBJ1-5, with 12 bases that match TRBD1. Germline loops: CDR1 LNHDA, CDR2 SQIVND (reference sequence). The CDR3 is 14 amino acids. V dropped 5 bases and J dropped 6; count of bases not matched to a gene: 2.

This clone was found a few times. As DNA, the CDR3 is TGTGCCAGCAGCCTCAACAGGGATGGGGCCAACGTCCTGACTTTC. Encoded protein: CASSLNRDGANVLTF. The V call is TRBV7-3, the J call TRBJ2-6; possibly TRBD1 for D (6 bases). Germline CDR1 is SGHTA and CDR2 is FQGTGA. Trimming took 5 bases from V and 3 from J, leaving 11 bases between them. The CDR3 extends over 15 amino acids.

V usage is TRBV5-6 and J usage is TRBJ1-6, with D possibly matching TRBD1 (6 bases). This CDR3 comprises 14 residues. Germline V CDR1 and CDR2: SGHDT, YYEEEE. V dropped 1 base and J dropped 10 bases, with 12 bases sitting between them. The CDR3 is CASSLPRGGSPLHF. CDR3 nucleotides: TGTGCCAGCAGCTTGCCCAGGGGCGGGTCACCCCTCCACTTT.

The rearrangement joins TRBV5-8 to TRBJ2-5; perhaps TRBD1 as D (5 bases). The V end was cut by 0 bases, the J end by 5 bases, with 11 bases between. Germline assignment: CDR1 SGHTS and CDR2 YDEGEE. The CDR3 runs to 14 residues. In DNA form, the CDR3 reads TGTGCCAGCAGCTTGGGCAGGGCACGGGAGACCCAGTACTTC. Protein product: CASSLGRARETQYF.

This clone appeared a few times. The DNA of the CDR3 is TGTGCCAGCAGTTACGGGCAGCCAGACTACGAGCAGTACTTC. Encoded protein: CASSYGQPDYEQYF. The chain joins TRBV6-6 to TRBJ2-5; D is uncertain. The J call is in doubt because the DNA end fits TRBJ2-7 better. CDR1 is MNHNY, CDR2 SVGAGI, per germline (reference sequence). This CDR3 has 14 residues.

The genes are TRBV9 and TRBJ1-2; D gene unclear. The CDR3 is 11 amino acids. V shed 5 bases and J shed 3 bases, with 5 bases lying between them. Germline CDR1 SGDLS, CDR2 YYNGEE. The CDR3, as DNA: TGTGCCAGCAGGCGGGACTATGGCTACACCTTC. Its translation is CASRRDYGYTF.

V usage is TRBV28 and J usage is TRBJ2-7, with D perhaps TRBD1 (6 bases). The CDR3 sequence is 13 residues long. Between the trimmed V and J ends, which lost 5 bases and 1 base, there was a span of 9 bases. CDR1 and CDR2 (germline): MDHEN, SYDVKM. CDR3 nucleotides: TGTGCCAGCAGTCCCGGACAGTCCTACGAGCAGTACTTC. Amino acid sequence: CASSPGQSYEQYF.